The present TCR beta chain was sequenced within a study of T cells in Graves' hyperthyroidism and ophthalmopathy. Study-level background: Peripheral blood was collected at initial diagnosis, before any treatment.

TCR beta CDR3 region amplification was performed from RNA transcripts. First-round RT-PCR of the TCR CDR3 relied on the HTBI primer set. TCRdb processed the multiplex PCR reads anew with MiXCR; each CDR3 protein has one entry. The sample carries about half a million distinct CDR3 sequences, 20% recorded once. Across 18 months, stable Graves' hyperthyroidism was marked by no progression to ophthalmopathy. Orbital computed tomography, thyroid ultrasound, serum thyroxine and TRAb, and clinical symptoms together informed the diagnoses. Germline assignment: CDR1 MNHNS and CDR2 SASEGT. V lost 6 bases to trimming and J lost 4 bases; unmatched junction nucleotides: 11. The CDR3 has 15 amino acids.

The chain has TRBV6-1 and TRBJ1-2; 7 bases align to TRBD1. The source is a man aged 18-30 years with Graves' hyperthyroidism. Sequenced material: blood. CDR3 bases: TGTGCCAGCAGCCACAGGGGTGGCGGGGCCTATGGCTACACCTTC. Its protein is CASSHRGGGAYGYTF.